Below, 16 T cell receptor beta chains from the same sample are listed, as sequenced in a study of CD8+ T cells in alopecia areata. RNA extraction was followed by reverse transcription into cDNA, which acted as the sequencing template. Repertoires were generated with immunoSEQ multiplex PCR, while TCRdb's copy carries only in-frame clones and drops some. The table shows about 260,000 clones, with 60% occurring only once. Treatment described: oral pan-JAK inhibitor, 5-10 mg twice daily. The input for sequencing was CD4+ T cells sorted from blood, taken around week 53, from a patient treated with tofacitinib. The receptor set was obtained from a human donor with alopecia areata.

This clone was seen a handful of times. Other DNA sequences in the same sample also yield this CDR3. The chain links TRBV19 to TRBJ1-6; 7 bases align to TRBD1. With 5 bases clipped from V and 7 bases from J, the junction kept 5 bases outside the gene matches. This CDR3 comprises 14 residues. Germline V gene data show CDR1 as LNHDA and CDR2 as SQIVND (reference sequence). The CDR3 spells CASSPQGGNSPLHF. CDR3 sequence (DNA): TGTGCCAGTAGTCCCCAGGGGGGGAATTCACCCCTCCACTTT.

The chain uses TRBV30 and TRBJ2-2; D is uncertain. Germline CDR1 reads GTSNPN; CDR2 reads SVGIG (reference sequence). The CDR3 runs to 13 residues. V lost 4 bases, J lost 2 bases, and 8 bases lay in between. The DNA of the CDR3 is TGTGCCTGGAACCCGTTAAACACCGGGGAGCTGTTTTTT. Amino acids: CAWNPLNTGELFF.

This clone has more than one count but fewer than ten. This sequence joins TRBV5-4 and TRBJ2-3; D gene ambiguous. Germline V lookup: CDR1 SGHNT, CDR2 YYREEE (reference sequence). The V gene lost 3 bases and the J gene lost 6 bases, with 14 bases spanning the gap. The CDR3 is made up of 14 amino acids. This CDR3 reads CASSSASTSDTQYF. The CDR3 nucleotides read TGTGCCAGCAGCTCCGCTAGTACATCCGATACGCAGTATTTT.

A note on this clone: One end of the junction fails to match germline, which may point to a read error. V usage is TRBV7-7 and J usage is TRBJ2-1, with TRBD1 matching over 11 bases. Germline V gene data show CDR1 as SSHAT and CDR2 as FNYEAQ (reference sequence). The CDR3 is 17 residues long. The CDR3 spells CASSPLMGTGGSNEQFF. Here the CDR3 DNA reads TGTGCTAGCAGCCCCCTAATGGGGACAGGGGGTTCCAATGAGCAGTTCTTC.

The V gene is TRBV19, the J gene TRBJ1-5; 10 positions agree with TRBD1. The germline gives CDR1 LNHDA, CDR2 SQIVND (reference sequence). Losses at the gene ends were 2 bases for V and 4 bases for J; bases not matched to a gene: 5. The CDR3 covers 16 residues. The CDR3 DNA reads TGTGCCAGTAGTATACGGGACAGGGGACGGAATCAGCCCCAGCATTTT. This translates into CASSIRDRGRNQPQHF.

V is TRBV9 and J is TRBJ1-1; tentative D call: TRBD1 (5 bases). The CDR3 totals 13 residues. V lost 4 bases and J 5 bases, leaving 12 bases between the germline ends. The V gene's germline CDR1 is SGDLS and CDR2 YYNGEE. DNA for the CDR3: TGTGCCAGCAGCCCCGCGGGGGGTACTGAAGCTTTCTTT. It specifies CASSPAGGTEAFF.

This clone was recorded only once. The V call is TRBV9, the J call TRBJ2-6; no firm D call. The V gene's germline CDR1 is SGDLS and CDR2 YYNGEE. This CDR3 contains 15 residues. V was pared by 4 bases and J by 0 bases, with 8 bases between. The CDR3 protein is CASSKTSSGANVLTF. CDR3 bases: TGTGCCAGCAGCAAAACAAGCTCTGGGGCCAACGTCCTGACTTTC.

This clone was seen just once. V is TRBV30 and J is TRBJ2-3; tentative D call: TRBD2 (5 bases). The germline CDR1 and CDR2 sequences are GTSNPN and SVGIG (reference sequence). This CDR3 comprises 13 residues. The V and J ends lost 4 bases and 4 bases respectively, with 12 bases between them. CDR3 amino acids: CAWTSLLADTQYF. The DNA of the CDR3 is TGTGCCTGGACTAGCCTTTTGGCAGATACGCAGTATTTT.

This chain connects TRBV23-1 to TRBJ2-6, with 9 positions matching TRBD2. TRBV23-1 is marked as an open reading frame, function uncertain. Trimming took 2 bases from V and 0 from J; bases not matched to a gene: 11. The CDR3 runs to 20 residues. Here the CDR3 DNA reads TGCGCCAGCAGTCAAGTCTCTGGGCTAGCGGGGCACTCTGGGGCCAACGTCCTGACTTTC. It specifies CASSQVSGLAGHSGANVLTF.

The chain couples TRBV29-1 to TRBJ2-3; the D is unclear. V shed 4 bases and J shed 6 bases, with 14 bases lying between them. This CDR3 region has 13 residues. Per the germline V gene, CDR1 is SQVTM and CDR2 is ANQGSEA. The CDR3 DNA follows: TGCAGCGTTGTGTTAGGCCCCGCGGATACGCAGTATTTT. This codes for CSVVLGPADTQYF.

This clone was detected only a few times. The rearrangement links TRBV4-1 to TRBJ1-3; no firm D call. Deletions cut 2 bases from V and 0 bases from J, with 11 bases between. CDR1 and CDR2 (germline): MGHRA, YSYEKL. There are 16 residues in the CDR3. This CDR3 is CASSQYDSFSGNTIYF. CDR3 coding DNA: TGCGCCAGCAGCCAATACGATTCTTTCTCTGGAAACACCATATATTTT.

This clone has a handful of counts. This chain links TRBV29-1 with TRBJ1-4; 8 nucleotides match TRBD1. The trim removed 4 bases at V and 8 bases at J, leaving 6 bases unmatched. The CDR3 consists of 13 residues. CDR1 SQVTM and CDR2 ANQGSEA come from the germline V gene. CDR3 sequence (DNA): TGCAGCGTTGCAGGGGGCGCGTGGGAAAAACTGTTTTTT. Amino acid sequence: CSVAGGAWEKLFF.

The V call is TRBV2, the J call TRBJ1-1; D possibly corresponds to TRBD1 (5 bases). V lost 5 bases and J 2 bases, leaving 27 bases between the germline ends. CDR1 and CDR2 from the germline V gene are SNHLY and FYNNEI. This CDR3 comprises 19 residues. CDR3 coding DNA: TGTGCCAGCAGTTTTCCCGACAGTTGGGGTTTGCCAACTAACACTGAAGCTTTCTTT. Protein sequence: CASSFPDSWGLPTNTEAFF.

The genes are TRBV29-1 and TRBJ1-1; TRBD1 matches at 11 bases. Germline CDR1 is SQVTM and CDR2 is ANQGSEA. The length of the CDR3 is 14 residues. Unmatched junction bases numbered 1, after V lost 0 bases and J lost 4 bases. CDR3 in DNA: TGCAGCGTTGAAGACGGGACAGGGGGCACTGAAGCTTTCTTT. This sequence encodes CSVEDGTGGTEAFF.

In this sample, this clone turned up a few times. The chain carries TRBV10-3 and TRBJ2-7, with a weak D call TRBD2 (6 bases). From germline, CDR1 is ENHRY and CDR2 SYGVKD. The germline V and J ends were trimmed by 6 bases and 0 bases, with 12 bases remaining between them. This CDR3 has 14 amino acids. The chain's CDR3 is CAISAGPPSYEQYF. CDR3 in DNA: TGTGCCATCAGCGCGGGACCACCCTCCTACGAGCAGTACTTC.

This chain joins TRBV30 and TRBJ1-5; TRBD1 might be the D (5 bases). Germline V CDR1 and CDR2: GTSNPN, SVGIG (reference sequence). This CDR3 comprises 13 residues. Trimming removed 5 bases from V and 6 bases from J, with 14 bases in between. CDR3 in DNA: TGTGCCTGGTCGGGGGAAGGGTTTCAGCCCCAGCATTTT. Its protein product is CAWSGEGFQPQHF.